This entry concerns a single TCR beta chain. Its ends do not fully match the called genes, so a read error is possible. CDR3 length equals 13 residues. Germline CDR1 SNHLY, CDR2 FYNNEI. This sample is part of a study of T-cell memory formation after mild COVID-19. TCRdb re-analysed the 5' RACE reads in MiXCR, keeping a single row per CDR3 protein. The sample yields about 190,000 distinct CDR3 sequences, over 9.5% seen once. Sequencing was carried out using PBMCs or a T cell subset sorted from them (not recorded which). The chain employs TRBV2 and TRBJ1-1, with D hard to call. This TCR came from a man aged 18-30 years who had mild COVID-19 (a few samples of this study predate the infection). Cell type and time point are not known. CDR3 bases: TGTGCCAGCAGTGAAAACCCGAACACTGATGCTTTCTTT. Protein product: CASSENPNTDAFF. Drawing the rest from reference TRBV2 and TRBJ1-1, the complete variable domain is EPEVTQTPSHQVTQMGQEVILRCVPISNHLYFYWYRQILGQKVEFLVSFYNNEISEKSEIFDDQFSVERPDGSNFTLKIRSTKLEDSAMYFCASSENPNTDAFFGQGTRLTVV.